These T cell receptor beta chains were read from a single sample in a study of T cells in Graves' hyperthyroidism and ophthalmopathy. TCRdb re-called the multiplex PCR reads through MiXCR, storing one row per CDR3 protein. This sample has about 380,000 distinct CDR3 sequences, with 14% found just once. The sequencing input was blood. The receptors derive from a woman aged 55-69 years with Graves' hyperthyroidism. CDR3s include the opening cysteine and the closing phenylalanine or tryptophan. The D gene is left open where the match is weak. Clone size is stated in some rows and not others, as once, few, many or a class when expanded.

abundance: NA
d_gene: TRBD2
j_gene: TRBJ2-3
len: 16
v_gene: TRBV2
CDR3aa: CASSATSGRAPDTQYF
CDR3nt: TGTGCCAGCAGTGCGACTAGCGGGAGGGCCCCAGATACGCAGTATTTT

abundance: many
d_gene: TRBD2
j_gene: TRBJ2-7
len: 16
v_gene: TRBV28
CDR3aa: CASSSPSAGGVYEQYF
CDR3nt: TGTGCCAGCAGTTCCCCCTCAGCGGGAGGGGTCTACGAGCAGTACTTC

abundance: NA
d_gene: NA
j_gene: TRBJ2-5
len: 15
v_gene: TRBV19
CDR3aa: CASSAYRDFKETQYF
CDR3nt: TGTGCCAGTAGTGCCTACAGGGATTTCAAAGAGACCCAGTACTTC

abundance: NA
d_gene: NA
j_gene: TRBJ1-2
len: 13
v_gene: TRBV20-1
CDR3aa: CSARGGRVWGYTF
CDR3nt: TGCAGTGCTAGAGGAGGCAGGGTTTGGGGCTACACCTTC

abundance: many
d_gene: TRBD1
j_gene: TRBJ2-7
len: 16
v_gene: TRBV11-3
CDR3aa: CASSSRTGTESYEQYF
CDR3nt: TGTGCCAGCAGCTCCCGGACAGGGACGGAGAGCTACGAGCAGTACTTC

abundance: many
d_gene: TRBD2
j_gene: TRBJ2-1
len: 16
v_gene: TRBV20-1
CDR3aa: CSARGPLGTTYNEQFF
CDR3nt: TGCAGTGCTAGAGGACCGCTAGGGACTACTTACAATGAGCAGTTCTTC

abundance: many
d_gene: TRBD2
j_gene: TRBJ2-2
len: 14
v_gene: TRBV11-2
CDR3aa: CASSLDGRAGELFF
CDR3nt: TGTGCCAGCAGCTTAGATGGGAGGGCCGGGGAGCTGTTTTTT

abundance: few
d_gene: TRBD2
j_gene: TRBJ2-2
len: 17
v_gene: TRBV5-1
CDR3aa: CASSLYSGSLNTGELFF
CDR3nt: TGCGCCAGCAGCTTGTATAGCGGGAGCCTTAACACCGGGGAGCTGTTTTTT

abundance: many
d_gene: NA
j_gene: TRBJ2-3
len: 15
v_gene: TRBV30
CDR3aa: CASTPGGAFTDTQYF
CDR3nt: TGTGCCTCCACTCCTGGGGGGGCATTCACAGATACGCAGTATTTT

abundance: few
d_gene: NA
j_gene: TRBJ1-4
len: 15
v_gene: TRBV19
CDR3aa: CASSIGQTGSEKLFF
CDR3nt: TGTGCCAGTAGTATCGGACAGACCGGTAGTGAAAAACTGTTTTTT

abundance: NA
d_gene: TRBD2
j_gene: TRBJ2-7
len: 15
v_gene: TRBV5-4
CDR3aa: CASSLGGLVTYEQYF
CDR3nt: TGTGCCAGCAGCTTGGGAGGACTAGTCACCTACGAGCAGTACTTC

abundance: NA
d_gene: NA
j_gene: TRBJ2-6
len: 16
v_gene: TRBV24-1
CDR3aa: CATSDSASSGANVLTF
CDR3nt: TGTGCCACCAGTGATTCGGCGAGCTCTGGGGCCAACGTCCTGACTTTC

abundance: many
d_gene: NA
j_gene: TRBJ2-3
len: 15
v_gene: TRBV7-2
CDR3aa: CASSYRVMGTDTQYF
CDR3nt: TGTGCCAGCAGCTACAGGGTAATGGGGACAGATACGCAGTATTTT

abundance: NA
d_gene: NA
j_gene: TRBJ2-3
len: 15
v_gene: TRBV7-2
CDR3aa: CASSLATGRTDTQYF
CDR3nt: TGTGCCAGCAGCTTAGCGACAGGGAGGACAGATACGCAGTATTTT

abundance: many
d_gene: NA
j_gene: TRBJ1-5
len: 15
v_gene: TRBV3-1
CDR3aa: CASSQQSWGNQPQHF
CDR3nt: TGTGCCAGCAGCCAGCAATCCTGGGGCAATCAGCCCCAGCATTTT

abundance: many
d_gene: TRBD1
j_gene: TRBJ2-1
len: 15
v_gene: TRBV20-1
CDR3aa: CSARDRGQGINEQFF
CDR3nt: TGCAGTGCTAGAGATCGGGGACAGGGGATCAATGAGCAGTTCTTC

abundance: few
d_gene: NA
j_gene: TRBJ1-1
len: 18
v_gene: TRBV4-1
CDR3aa: CASSQVGLWDPLNTEAFF
CDR3nt: TGCGCCAGCAGCCAAGTCGGTTTATGGGACCCCCTGAACACTGAAGCTTTCTTT

abundance: many
d_gene: TRBD2
j_gene: TRBJ2-1
len: 19
v_gene: TRBV5-1
CDR3aa: CASSLWASGRSMPYNEQFF
CDR3nt: TGCGCCAGCAGCTTGTGGGCTAGCGGGAGGTCCATGCCCTACAATGAGCAGTTCTTC

abundance: NA
d_gene: NA
j_gene: TRBJ2-4
len: 15
v_gene: TRBV5-6
CDR3aa: CASSPRNLAKNIQYF
CDR3nt: TGTGCCAGCAGCCCACGGAACCTAGCCAAAAACATTCAGTACTTC

abundance: NA
d_gene: TRBD1
j_gene: TRBJ2-3
len: 13
v_gene: TRBV10-1
CDR3aa: CASMDRGGDHQYF
CDR3nt: TGCGCCAGCATGGACAGGGGAGGCGACCACCAGTATTTT

abundance: many
d_gene: NA
j_gene: TRBJ2-1
len: 16
v_gene: TRBV3-1
CDR3aa: CASSRTGTLTYNEQFF
CDR3nt: TGTGCCAGCAGCCGGACCGGGACCTTGACCTACAATGAGCAGTTCTTC

abundance: NA
d_gene: NA
j_gene: TRBJ2-2
len: 16
v_gene: TRBV19
CDR3aa: CASSIKLDANTGELFF
CDR3nt: TGTGCCAGTAGTATAAAGCTGGACGCGAACACCGGGGAGCTGTTTTTT

abundance: NA
d_gene: NA
j_gene: TRBJ2-5
len: 15
v_gene: TRBV20-1
CDR3aa: CSARDLGGAQKTQYF
CDR3nt: TGCAGTGCTAGAGATCTAGGAGGGGCTCAGAAGACCCAGTACTTC

abundance: many
d_gene: TRBD1
j_gene: TRBJ2-1
len: 15
v_gene: TRBV7-9
CDR3aa: CASSRTGGIYNEQFF
CDR3nt: TGTGCCAGCAGCCGGACAGGGGGTATATACAATGAGCAGTTCTTC

abundance: many
d_gene: TRBD2
j_gene: TRBJ2-7
len: 16
v_gene: TRBV20-1
CDR3aa: CSTSGTSGSGSYEQYF
CDR3nt: TGCAGTACGAGTGGGACTAGCGGATCCGGCTCCTACGAGCAGTACTTC

abundance: many
d_gene: NA
j_gene: TRBJ1-5
len: 13
v_gene: TRBV24-1
CDR3aa: CATSDSGYQPQHF
CDR3nt: TGTGCCACCAGTGATTCGGGGTATCAGCCCCAGCATTTT

abundance: many
d_gene: NA
j_gene: TRBJ2-4
len: 12
v_gene: TRBV7-9
CDR3aa: CASSLGKNIQYF
CDR3nt: TGTGCCAGCAGCTTAGGGAAAAACATTCAGTACTTC

abundance: many
d_gene: TRBD1
j_gene: TRBJ2-7
len: 16
v_gene: TRBV5-1
CDR3aa: CASRQAPGQGLHEQYF
CDR3nt: TGCGCCAGCAGGCAAGCTCCGGGACAGGGGCTCCACGAGCAGTACTTC

abundance: many
d_gene: NA
j_gene: TRBJ2-1
len: 15
v_gene: TRBV12-3/TRBV12-4
CDR3aa: CASSLAVPSYNEQFF
CDR3nt: TGTGCCAGCAGTTTAGCGGTCCCCTCCTACAATGAGCAGTTCTTC

abundance: many
d_gene: NA
j_gene: TRBJ2-7
len: 15
v_gene: TRBV11-2
CDR3aa: CASSLDYGKSYEQYF
CDR3nt: TGTGCCAGCAGCTTAGATTACGGGAAATCCTACGAGCAGTACTTC

abundance: many
d_gene: NA
j_gene: TRBJ1-1
len: 16
v_gene: TRBV6-1
CDR3aa: CASRRGLLWTNTEAFF
CDR3nt: TGTGCCAGCAGACGCGGACTGCTCTGGACGAACACTGAAGCTTTCTTT

abundance: NA
d_gene: TRBD2
j_gene: TRBJ2-7
len: 17
v_gene: TRBV2
CDR3aa: CASSDVASGRASYEQYF
CDR3nt: TGTGCCAGCAGTGATGTGGCTAGCGGGAGGGCCTCTTACGAGCAGTACTTC

abundance: many
d_gene: NA
j_gene: TRBJ2-3
len: 11
v_gene: TRBV29-1
CDR3aa: CSVGDADTQYF
CDR3nt: TGCAGCGTTGGGGACGCAGATACGCAGTATTTT

abundance: NA
d_gene: TRBD2
j_gene: TRBJ2-5
len: 13
v_gene: TRBV5-1
CDR3aa: CASRTSGGAPGHF
CDR3nt: TGCGCCAGCAGGACTAGCGGGGGGGCTCCGGGGCACTTC

abundance: many
d_gene: NA
j_gene: TRBJ1-5
len: 15
v_gene: TRBV6-1
CDR3aa: CASSPAGGANQPQHF
CDR3nt: TGTGCCAGCAGTCCTGCGGGGGGGGCCAATCAGCCCCAGCATTTT

abundance: many
d_gene: NA
j_gene: TRBJ2-5
len: 13
v_gene: TRBV14
CDR3aa: CASSTRNQGTQYF
CDR3nt: TGTGCCAGCAGCACGAGGAATCAAGGGACCCAGTACTTC